This T cell receptor beta chain appears in the sequencing data of a study of blood T cell repertoires in COVID-19. Study-level background: There were acute and convalescent COVID-19 samples, and they came from the United States, Italy and Spain. The cDNA or gDNA used as material had been derived from T cells, B-cell-depleted T cells, or PBMCs.

How the authors handled the data: Amplification of reference gene primers was used by the study to estimate nucleated cell counts. Data came from immunoSEQ multiplex PCR; TCRdb stores just in-frame clones and leaves some out. That table gives V, J and clone size, and the DNA gave D and trimming. The sample contains tens of thousands of clones, more than 65% of which appear only once. Germline CDR1 is SGHDT and CDR2 is YYEEEE. V was clipped by 0 bases and J by 4 bases, with 8 bases between them. This CDR3 has 14 amino acids. The chain uses TRBV5-6 and TRBJ2-1; TRBD1 might be the D (5 bases). This clonotype was sampled from a man aged 80 or over with acute or convalescent COVID-19. Sequenced: peripheral blood. The CDR3 DNA is TGTGCCAGCAGCTTGGGGCGGACATACAATGAGCAGTTCTTC. Translation gives CASSLGRTYNEQFF.